The entry below gives a single T cell receptor beta chain sequence along with its context. Its antigen is not known. The data derive from a study of cytotoxic CD8 clonotypes in ibrutinib-treated CLL. Study-wide results and limits: The public clonotypes identified were infrequent and showed contraction or stability on treatment.

Germline values: CDR1 SGDLS, CDR2 YYNGEE. Trimming took 3 bases from V and 4 from J, leaving 13 bases between them. The CDR3 contains 14 residues. Sequenced by immunoSEQ multiplex PCR; TCRdb stores in-frame clones only, minus some. This table has 330,000 or so clones, roughly 67% appearing once. The clonotype comes from a human donor with chronic lymphocytic leukemia. Here the sequenced sample was PBMCs, taken after 36 months of ibrutinib treatment. The genes are TRBV9 and TRBJ1-1; D is possibly TRBD1 (5 bases). CDR3 sequence reads: CASSAPVRGTEAFF. CDR3 nucleotide sequence: TGTGCCAGCAGCGCCCCGGTAAGGGGCACTGAAGCTTTCTTT.